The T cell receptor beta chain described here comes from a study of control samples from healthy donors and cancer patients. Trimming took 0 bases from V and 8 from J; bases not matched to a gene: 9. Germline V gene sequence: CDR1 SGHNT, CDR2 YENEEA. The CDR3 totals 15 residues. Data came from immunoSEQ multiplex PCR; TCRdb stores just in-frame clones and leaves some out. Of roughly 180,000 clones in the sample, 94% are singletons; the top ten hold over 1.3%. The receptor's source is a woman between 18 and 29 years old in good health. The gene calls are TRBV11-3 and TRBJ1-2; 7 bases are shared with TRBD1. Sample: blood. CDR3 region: CASSLDGTDLRGYTF. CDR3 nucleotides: TGTGCCAGCAGCTTAGACGGGACAGATTTAAGGGGCTACACCTTC.